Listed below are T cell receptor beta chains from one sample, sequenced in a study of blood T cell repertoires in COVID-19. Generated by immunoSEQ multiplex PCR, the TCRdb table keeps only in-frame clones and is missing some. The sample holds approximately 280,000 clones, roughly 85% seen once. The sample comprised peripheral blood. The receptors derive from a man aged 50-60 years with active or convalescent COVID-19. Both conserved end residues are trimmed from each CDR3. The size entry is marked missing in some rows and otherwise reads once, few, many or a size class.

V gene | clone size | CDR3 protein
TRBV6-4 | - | ASSQTGGIGYT
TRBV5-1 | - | ASSWRAGEGEKLF
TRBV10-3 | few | AISDSTRGHGYT
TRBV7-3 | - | ASKQGAHTGELF
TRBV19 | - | ASSKSASWGDQPQH
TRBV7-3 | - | ASSLTAHRGDTQY
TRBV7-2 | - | ASSYGVAKNIQY
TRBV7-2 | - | ASSQGAGGYEQY
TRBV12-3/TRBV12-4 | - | ASSFEIGQF
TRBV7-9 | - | ASSFSQLYNEQF
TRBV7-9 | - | ASSPSGQGASGYT
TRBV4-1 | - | ASSQEGDRGFSGANVLT
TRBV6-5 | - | ASSRDRADEKLF
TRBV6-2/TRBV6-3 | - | ASSFSGRGTDTQY
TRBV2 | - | ASSELAGPLQETQY
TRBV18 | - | ASSATGGSNYGYT
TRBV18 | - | ASSSQGDTEAF
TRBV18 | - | ASSLRQAPAF
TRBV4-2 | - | ASSQDRNSNQPQH
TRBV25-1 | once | ASRGDRGGYGYT
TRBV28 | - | ASSYIGQGPYQETQY
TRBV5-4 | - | ASSRTAFGYGYT
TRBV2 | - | ASMALAGEYI
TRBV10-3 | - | AIRREPYDTEAF
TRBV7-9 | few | ASSLGTSFQY
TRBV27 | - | ASSLSGPGRQPQH
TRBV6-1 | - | ASSEELGGRNTEAF
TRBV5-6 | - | ASSQLGTVTDTQY
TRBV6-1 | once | ASGERGNTIY
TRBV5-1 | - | AVSLPSGNTIY
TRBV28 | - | ASSLNRGSMF
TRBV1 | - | TSSQGTYNSPLH
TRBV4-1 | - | ASSQGSWTSGRKTGELF
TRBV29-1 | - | SVPGRTGTEAF
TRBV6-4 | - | ASSVGLAGSDTQY
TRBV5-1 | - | ASSLQGMWNTEAF
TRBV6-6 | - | ASSRGQGAGELF
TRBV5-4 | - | ASSHTKDRPRGGEQY
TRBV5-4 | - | ASSLTEGGWSETQY
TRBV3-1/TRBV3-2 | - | ASSSGGGRPLTDTQY
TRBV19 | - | ASSIALPNQPQH
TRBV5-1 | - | ASSSSGEGDTQY
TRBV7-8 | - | ASQLGGSGMYNEQF
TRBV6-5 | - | ATSRTLNYGYT
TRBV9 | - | ASSVSTGAVNEQF
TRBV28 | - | ASSSQGLGANYGYT
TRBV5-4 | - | ASSLAGQGWKAF
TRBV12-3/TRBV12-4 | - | ASSVAENTIY
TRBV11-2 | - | ASSPQGPGELF
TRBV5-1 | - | ASSLGLKQF
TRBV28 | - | ASSTAGEGRNTIY
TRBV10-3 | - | ATSSAADTGELF
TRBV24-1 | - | ATSDPKLAGGEDTGELF
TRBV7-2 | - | ASSFLQGDGYT
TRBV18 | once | ASSLDRLYEQY